A single sample gave rise to the 7 T cell receptor beta chains below, sequenced in a study of beta chain features in type 1 diabetes. Study outcomes and limitations: When Type 1 diabetes patients were examined, their TCRB CDR3s proved moderately but significantly shorter in all four CD4+ subsets.

Their target antigens are unknown. The study reverse transcribed the entire isolated RNA, so it sequenced expressed TCRB transcripts. The assay was immunoSEQ multiplex PCR, and TCRdb's table has in-frame clones only and misses some. Of 200,000 to 250,000 clones in the sample, approximately 15% are singletons; the top ten hold roughly 0.019%. Sequencing was done on a sample of naive CD4+ T cells from blood. All receptors derive from a man younger than 40 with type 1 diabetes.

The J gene is TRBJ2-2, the V gene TRBV7-9; TRBD1 matches 8 bases. This CDR3 has 15 amino acids. V dropped 5 bases and J dropped 5; count of bases not matched to a gene: 7. CDR1 is SEHNR and CDR2 is FQNEAQ in the germline V gene (reference sequence). Here the CDR3 DNA reads TGTGCCAGCAGCCGACAGGGGCCGGGGACCGGGGAGCTGTTTTTT. Translation gives CASSRQGPGTGELFF.

This clone turned up a few times. This chain uses TRBV7-9 with TRBJ2-1; no firm D call. Trimming removed 5 bases from V and 7 bases from J, with 9 bases in between. CDR1 and CDR2 (germline): SEHNR, FQNEAQ (reference sequence). The CDR3 is 12 amino acids. For the CDR3, the DNA is TGTGCCAGCAGCCGACTGGGTAATGAGCAGTTCTTC. Encoded protein: CASSRLGNEQFF.

In this sample, this clone turned up a few times. The chain employs TRBV29-1 and TRBJ2-5; TRBD2 is a possible D gene (5 bases). The V gene's germline CDR1 is SQVTM and CDR2 ANQGSEA. V gave up 6 bases and J gave up 2 bases, with 13 bases separating them. The length of the CDR3 is 13 residues. The CDR3: CSVLRGGQETQYF. The CDR3 region has the DNA TGCAGCGTCCTGAGAGGAGGTCAAGAGACCCAGTACTTC.

The V and J genes are TRBV2 and TRBJ2-3; weak D call: TRBD2 (6 bases). The V end lost 5 bases, the J end lost 6 bases, and 21 bases lay between the germline ends. Germline V CDR1 and CDR2: SNHLY, FYNNEI. The CDR3 loop spans 16 amino acids. CDR3 in amino acids: CASSPGGLGLVDTQYF. The CDR3, as DNA: TGTGCCAGCAGTCCCGGGGGACTGGGCCTTGTGGATACGCAGTATTTT. Full variable domain (remainder filled in from reference TRBV2 and TRBJ2-3): EPEVTQTPSHQVTQMGQEVILRCVPISNHLYFYWYRQILGQKVEFLVSFYNNEISEKSEIFDDQFSVERPDGSNFTLKIRSTKLEDSAMYFCASSPGGLGLVDTQYFGPGTRLTVL.

This clone appeared a few times. The chain links TRBV29-1 to TRBJ2-1, with 8 bases aligning to TRBD2. The CDR3 runs to 15 residues. V lost 6 bases and J lost 2; bases outside the gene matches: 9. Germline V CDR1 and CDR2: SQVTM, ANQGSEA. CDR3: CSVLLLADPYNEQFF. In DNA, the CDR3 is TGCAGCGTATTGTTACTAGCGGACCCCTACAATGAGCAGTTCTTC.

The V and J genes are TRBV7-2 and TRBJ1-5; TRBD1 aligns across 10 bases. V lost 5 bases to trimming and J lost 1 base; unmatched junction nucleotides: 5. This CDR3 contains 16 residues. Looked up from germline, CDR1 is SGHTA and CDR2 is FQGNSA. The CDR3 DNA sequence: TGTGCCAGCAGCAACCGGGACAGGGGAAGCAATCAGCCCCAGCATTTT. Its translation: CASSNRDRGSNQPQHF.

This rearrangement joins TRBV19 to TRBJ1-2, with D possibly TRBD1 on 5 matching bases. Germline-derived CDR1 and CDR2 are LNHDA and SQIVND (reference sequence). The CDR3 has 15 amino acids. V was clipped by 6 bases and J by 4 bases, with 18 bases between them. DNA of the CDR3: TGTGCCAGTAGCGAGGCGGGGGGTAGGCTCTATGGCTACACCTTC. This codes for CASSEAGGRLYGYTF.